This T cell receptor beta chain was documented in a study of cytomegalovirus exposure and HLA in healthy donors. Study results and caveats: Reported results showed that the classifier diagnosed cytomegalovirus status with high specificity and sensitivity. A later analysis linked a missense variant in DCLRE1C to the trimming of TCR beta V and J genes.

Vbeta (60) and Jbeta (13) primers were used in the PCR. Clones were sequenced by immunoSEQ multiplex PCR, and TCRdb holds only the in-frame ones, with some missing. Here the sample spans approximately 150,000 clones, approximately 60% being singletons. A word on this clone: No antigen is known for it.

The clonotype was recovered from a woman aged 55-69 years in good health and CMV-seropositive. The sample was PBMCs.

CDR3 bases: TGTGCCAGCAGGGGTAGAACAGGGGGCAGGGATGAAAAACTGTTTTTT. Amino acids: CASRGRTGGRDEKLFF. The rearrangement uses TRBV28 and TRBJ1-4; 9 bases fit TRBD1. With V trimmed by 6 bases and J by 6 bases, 11 bases remained unmatched. This CDR3 has 16 amino acids. Germline V gene lookup returns CDR1 MDHEN and CDR2 SYDVKM.